The next 13 T cell receptor beta chains were all read from a single sample in a study of blood T cell repertoires in COVID-19. TCRdb keeps only in-frame clones here, not all; method: immunoSEQ multiplex PCR. The sample shows about 73,000 clones, around four fifths of them seen only once. Sequenced: peripheral blood. The source of these receptors is an older woman with acute or convalescent COVID-19.

This clone was seen more than once but under ten times. This chain connects TRBV24-1 to TRBJ2-1, with 7 bases aligning to TRBD2. The germline CDR1 and CDR2 sequences are KGHDR and SFDVKD. V lost 1 base and J lost 3; bases outside the gene matches: 5. The CDR3 runs to 16 residues. The CDR3 DNA reads TGTGCCACCAGTGATTTCGGGGGGTCACACTACAATGAGCAGTTCTTC. This codes for CATSDFGGSHYNEQFF.

The chain is built from TRBV5-1 and TRBJ1-3; D call uncertain. CDR1 and CDR2 from the germline V gene are SGHRS and YFSETQ. The CDR3 runs to 14 residues. V dropped 4 bases and J dropped 2 bases, with 10 bases sitting between them. The CDR3 reads CASSLSAAGNTIYF. The CDR3 nucleotides are TGCGCCAGCAGCCTAAGTGCGGCTGGAAACACCATATATTTT. Supplemented by reference TRBV5-1 and TRBJ1-3, the full variable domain reads KAGVTQTPRYLIKTRGQQVTLSCSPISGHRSVSWYQQTPGQGLQFLFEYFSETQRNKGNFPGRFSGRQFSNSRSEMNVSTLELGDSALYLCASSLSAAGNTIYFGEGSWLTVV.

The gene calls are TRBV11-2 and TRBJ1-6, with 8 bases identical to TRBD1. The CDR3 is 14 residues long. Germline CDR1 SGHAT, CDR2 FQNNGV. With 1 base clipped from V and 7 bases from J, the junction kept 0 bases outside the gene matches. The CDR3 sequence: CASSLAGGNSPLHF. In nucleotides, the CDR3 is TGTGCCAGCAGCTTAGCAGGGGGCAATTCACCCCTCCACTTT.

This clone was seen a few times. In the same sample, other DNA sequences code for this CDR3. The gene calls are TRBV15 and TRBJ1-5; TRBD1 might be the D (6 bases). Trimming took off 1 base at V and 1 base at J, with 8 bases between the two ends. CDR3 length equals 15 residues. The germline gives CDR1 LNHNV, CDR2 YYDKDF (reference sequence). CDR3 nucleotides: TGTGCCACCAGCAGAGGAGGGGGAAGCAATCAGCCCCAGCATTTT. This gives the protein CATSRGGGSNQPQHF.

V is TRBV10-3 and J is TRBJ2-3, with D uncertain. CDR1 and CDR2 from the germline V gene are ENHRY and SYGVKD. Trimming cost V 4 bases and J 0 bases, with 5 bases left between them. The CDR3 has 13 amino acids. The CDR3 DNA follows: TGTGCCATCAGTGCCGGGAGCACAGATACGCAGTATTTT. It encodes CAISAGSTDTQYF.

V is TRBV18 and J is TRBJ1-6; perhaps TRBD1 as D (6 bases). The ends were cut back, 3 bases at V and 10 bases at J, with 19 bases in the middle. Germline V CDR1 and CDR2: KGHSH, LQKENI. The CDR3 is 16 residues long. The CDR3 nucleotides are TGTGCCAGCTCACCTCCAGGACAGTCTGGAGGATCACCCCTCCACTTT. The encoded protein is CASSPPGQSGGSPLHF.

This clone was detected once. The CDR3 protein is CASSLRGFDTIYF. The CDR3 DNA sequence: TGTGCCAGCAGCTTGCGGGGGTTCGACACCATATATTTT. The gene calls are TRBV5-6 and TRBJ1-3; a possible D gene is TRBD1 (5 bases). The CDR3 loop spans 13 amino acids. Trimming removed 1 base from V and 8 bases from J, with 10 bases in between. Germline V CDR1 and CDR2: SGHDT, YYEEEE.

This clone was counted a few times. The rearrangement uses TRBV5-6 and TRBJ1-1, with 8 nucleotides matching TRBD1. This CDR3 has 16 amino acids. Per the germline V gene, CDR1 is SGHDT and CDR2 is YYEEEE. V shed 5 bases, J shed 0 bases, and the junction held 9 bases outside the gene matches. Here the CDR3 reads CASRGGTGQMNTEAFF. The CDR3 DNA follows: TGTGCCAGCAGAGGGGGGACAGGACAGATGAACACTGAAGCTTTCTTT.

V usage is TRBV6-6 and J usage is TRBJ1-5; perhaps TRBD1 as D (6 bases). The CDR3 contains 15 residues. Germline V gives CDR1 MNHNY, CDR2 SVGAGI (reference sequence). Trimming took 8 bases from V and 6 from J, leaving 20 bases between them. This CDR3 reads CASAKIHLRGQPQHF. The CDR3 DNA reads as TGTGCCAGCGCCAAAATTCATCTCAGGGGTCAGCCCCAGCATTTT.

This chain links TRBV19 with TRBJ1-4, with 9 bases that match TRBD1. Germline CDR1 and CDR2: LNHDA and SQIVND (reference sequence). With V trimmed by 6 bases and J by 6 bases, 8 bases remained unmatched. The CDR3 is made up of 15 amino acids. In DNA form, the CDR3 reads TGTGCCAGTAGCCCCCCGGGACAGGGAGATGAAAAACTGTTTTTT. Translated: CASSPPGQGDEKLFF.

The chain links TRBV5-1 to TRBJ2-1; 8 bases agree with TRBD2. The CDR3 is 16 amino acids. CDR1 and CDR2 from the germline V gene are SGHRS and YFSETQ. The V gene end was trimmed by 6 bases and the J gene end by 5 bases; junction bases not matched to a gene: 13. CDR3 in amino acids: CASTRGRGGRNNEQFF. CDR3 in DNA: TGCGCCAGCACCCGTGGGCGCGGGGGGCGAAACAATGAGCAGTTCTTC.

The V call is TRBV29-1, the J call TRBJ2-1; 9 bases are a match to TRBD2. Looked up from germline, CDR1 is SQVTM and CDR2 is ANQGSEA. This CDR3 is 12 amino acids long. Trimming removed 4 bases from V and 13 bases from J; junction bases left unmatched: 8. The CDR3 DNA sequence: TGCAGCGTTGGCCTAGCGGGGTATGGACAGTTCTTC. Its translation: CSVGLAGYGQFF.

The chain carries TRBV4-2 and TRBJ2-7, with TRBD2 identical over 9 bases. Germline V gives CDR1 LGHNA, CDR2 YNFKEQ. V lost 0 bases and J lost 3; bases outside the gene matches: 6. The CDR3 sequence is 16 residues long. Here the CDR3 DNA reads TGTGCCAGCAGCCAAGATCAAAATAGCGGGAGCTACGAGCAGTACTTC. Translation: CASSQDQNSGSYEQYF.